This T cell receptor (beta chain) originates from a study of beta chain features in type 1 diabetes. Whole-study findings and limits: Shortening of TCRB CDR3s, moderate but significant, appeared in all four CD4+ subsets of Type 1 diabetes patients. Among patients, naive, central memory and Treg TCRB repertoires appeared more similar than among healthy donors. Resolution of whether HLA type affects TCRB rearrangement was not achieved here.

The ends were cut back, 0 bases at V and 4 bases at J, with 9 bases in the middle. CDR1 SQVTM and CDR2 ANQGSEA come from the germline V gene. The CDR3 consists of 13 residues. Expressed TCRB transcripts were sequenced because the isolated RNA had all been reverse transcribed beforehand. Reads from naive, central memory and regulatory T cell samples averaged roughly 3.8 million. Generated by immunoSEQ multiplex PCR, the TCRdb table keeps only in-frame clones and is missing some. The data hold about 160,000 clones, with about 63% observed a single time. Notes on this clone: Its antigen is not identified.

The chain employs TRBV29-1 and TRBJ1-1; D is ambiguous. The specimen was naive CD4+ T cells from blood. The TCR originated in a man under 40 with type 1 diabetes. This chain's CDR3 is CSVEDLEATEAFF. The CDR3 DNA sequence: TGCAGCGTTGAAGATCTGGAGGCCACTGAAGCTTTCTTT.